This passage covers 26 T cell receptor beta chains from one sample sequenced in a study of blood T cell repertoires in COVID-19. Here immunoSEQ multiplex PCR was the method, and the copy in TCRdb shows in-frame clones only, minus some. The repertoire holds about 69,000 clones, with around 89% as singletons. The sample taken for sequencing was peripheral blood. The receptors originated from a man aged 50-59 years with acute or convalescent COVID-19.

J is TRBJ2-7 and V is TRBV6-5, with TRBD2 as a possible D gene (5 bases). Germline V gene sequence: CDR1 MNHEY, CDR2 SVGAGI. The V and J ends lost 2 bases and 0 bases respectively, with 8 bases between them. The CDR3 contains 14 residues. CDR3 region: CASSYKRHSYEQYF. The CDR3 DNA reads as TGTGCCAGCAGTTACAAGCGGCACTCCTACGAGCAGTACTTC.

The V and J genes are TRBV30 and TRBJ2-3, with 11 bases fitting TRBD2. CDR1 is GTSNPN and CDR2 is SVGIG in the germline V gene (reference sequence). V shed 2 bases and J 2 bases; nucleotides not matched to a gene: 6. The CDR3 is made up of 16 amino acids. CDR3 nucleotide sequence: TGTGCCTGGAGTCACCCGGGACTAGCGGCCACAGATACGCAGTATTTT. Protein sequence: CAWSHPGLAATDTQYF.

The chain is built from TRBV7-2 and TRBJ2-3, with a weak D call TRBD2 (6 bases). Trimming cost V 2 bases and J 5 bases, with 14 bases left between them. The germline V gene encodes CDR1 SGHTA and CDR2 FQGNSA. The CDR3 spans 15 residues. The CDR3 is CASSLSGSGGDTQYF. Here the CDR3 DNA reads TGTGCCAGCAGCTTATCGGGTAGCGGAGGAGATACGCAGTATTTT.

The chain joins TRBV19 to TRBJ2-3; a weak D match, TRBD2 (5 bases). Trimming removed 7 bases from V and 0 bases from J, with 11 bases in between. From germline, CDR1 is LNHDA and CDR2 SQIVND (reference sequence). The CDR3 is 14 residues long. CDR3 nucleotides: TGTGCCAGTAAAAGCGGCAGTAGCACAGATACGCAGTATTTT. Protein product: CASKSGSSTDTQYF. The variable domain in full, with the rest retrieved from reference TRBV19 and TRBJ2-3, is DGGITQSPKYLFRKEGQNVTLSCEQNLNHDAMYWYRQDPGQGLRLIYYSQIVNDFQKGDIAEGYSVSREKKESFPLTVTSAQKNPTAFYLCASKSGSSTDTQYFGPGTRLTVL.

The V call is TRBV24-1, the J call TRBJ1-2, with a possible D match to TRBD1 (6 bases). Germline values: CDR1 KGHDR, CDR2 SFDVKD. This CDR3 is 15 amino acids long. V lost 0 bases and J 6 bases, leaving 13 bases between the germline ends. The CDR3 coding sequence is TGTGCCACCAGTGATTTGGCCGGGGGGCGCGATGGCTACACCTTC. The encoded protein is CATSDLAGGRDGYTF.

This chain links TRBV6-6 with TRBJ2-5; 8 positions agree with TRBD1. CDR1 MNHNY and CDR2 SVGAGI come from the germline V gene (reference sequence). The CDR3 spans 14 residues. The V and J ends lost 6 bases and 5 bases, in that order; junction bases with no gene match: 8. CDR3 sequence (DNA): TGTGCCAGCAGCCTAACAGGGGGTCGGGAGACCCAGTACTTC. This codes for CASSLTGGRETQYF.

The V and J genes are TRBV18 and TRBJ2-7; perhaps TRBD2 as D (6 bases). With 0 bases removed from V and 6 bases from J, the gap between germline ends came to 15 bases. Germline CDR1 reads KGHSH; CDR2 reads LQKENI. The CDR3 runs 15 residues. DNA of the CDR3: TGTGCCAGCTCACCACCGGCGGGACGGGGTGTCGAGCAGTACTTC. Its translation: CASSPPAGRGVEQYF.

V usage is TRBV7-6 and J usage is TRBJ2-1; 11 bases align to TRBD2. CDR1 is SGHVS, CDR2 FNYEAQ, per germline. Trimming took 2 bases from V and 4 from J; bases not matched to a gene: 4. CDR3 length equals 16 residues. The CDR3 coding sequence is TGTGCCAGCAGCTTACGCGGGACTAGCGGTTACAATGAGCAGTTCTTC. It codes for CASSLRGTSGYNEQFF.

V and J are TRBV2 and TRBJ1-1, with a possible D match to TRBD1 (5 bases). The V gene's germline CDR1 is SNHLY and CDR2 FYNNEI. The CDR3 runs 14 residues. V lost 0 bases and J lost 11, with 16 bases in between. CDR3 DNA: TGTGCCAGCAGTGAAGCAGGGGTGGTCCATTTGGCTTTCTTT. This sequence encodes CASSEAGVVHLAFF.

This clone occurred once. The chain carries TRBV3-1 (or the pseudogene TRBV3-2) and TRBJ1-4; D gene ambiguous. The V end was cut by 5 bases, the J end by 8 bases, with 21 bases between. The CDR3 consists of 16 residues. Germline V gene sequence: CDR1 LGHDT, CDR2 YNNKEL (reference sequence). CDR3 sequence: CASSEETGIEEEKLFF. CDR3 bases: TGTGCCAGCAGCGAGGAAACCGGCATAGAGGAGGAAAAACTGTTTTTT.

The chain combines TRBV19 with TRBJ2-3; maybe TRBD2 (6 bases). The CDR3 sequence is 14 residues long. With 8 bases removed from V and 0 bases from J, the gap between germline ends came to 12 bases. Per the germline V gene, CDR1 is LNHDA and CDR2 is SQIVND (reference sequence). CDR3 coding DNA: TGTGCCAGTCGGAGGGAGACTAGCACAGATACGCAGTATTTT. Residues: CASRRETSTDTQYF.

V is TRBV7-9 and J is TRBJ2-3, with a possible D match to TRBD1 (6 bases). V was shortened by 5 bases and J by 4 bases, with 16 bases between the two germline ends. The CDR3 sequence is 15 residues long. The V gene's germline CDR1 is SEHNR and CDR2 FQNEAQ (reference sequence). CDR3 nucleotide sequence: TGTGCCAGCAGCCGCGGACAGAGTCCCCCAGATACGCAGTATTTT. Translating it yields CASSRGQSPPDTQYF.

The chain is built from TRBV2 and TRBJ1-1; tentatively, D is TRBD1 (5 bases). V dropped 7 bases and J dropped 8 bases, with 14 bases sitting between them. This CDR3 contains 12 residues. The germline CDR1 and CDR2 sequences are SNHLY and FYNNEI. In DNA form, the CDR3 reads TGTGCCAGCACCTTTAAACGGACAGAAGCTTTCTTT. This codes for CASTFKRTEAFF. The full variable domain, completed using reference TRBV2 and TRBJ1-1, is EPEVTQTPSHQVTQMGQEVILRCVPISNHLYFYWYRQILGQKVEFLVSFYNNEISEKSEIFDDQFSVERPDGSNFTLKIRSTKLEDSAMYFCASTFKRTEAFFGQGTRLTVV.

The V gene is TRBV5-1, the J gene TRBJ2-1; tentatively, D is TRBD2 (5 bases). The CDR3 extends over 13 amino acids. Germline CDR1 is SGHRS and CDR2 is YFSETQ. The V end was cut by 3 bases, the J end by 8 bases, with 12 bases between. The CDR3 DNA follows: TGCGCCAGCAGCTCGGGGATACCCGATGAGCAGTTCTTC. This encodes CASSSGIPDEQFF.

This chain joins TRBV19 and TRBJ2-1; 9 bases are a match to TRBD2. Per germline, CDR1 LNHDA and CDR2 SQIVND (reference sequence). Losses at the gene ends were 4 bases for V and 9 bases for J; bases not matched to a gene: 16. This CDR3 has 17 residues. CDR3: CASSTLGSGGRATEQFF. The CDR3 nucleotides are TGTGCCAGTAGTACCCTCGGGTCGGGCGGGAGGGCGACTGAGCAGTTCTTC.

The CDR3 coding sequence is TGTGCCAGCAGTTACTCTAAGGGACAGATTAACTATGGCTACACCTTC. Translated, it gives CASSYSKGQINYGYTF. The chain carries TRBV6-2 or TRBV6-3 and TRBJ1-2; 7 bases are a match to TRBD1. CDR1 is MNHEY, CDR2 SVGEGT, per germline. The V gene end was trimmed by 0 bases and the J gene end by 1 base; junction bases not matched to a gene: 5. This CDR3 contains 16 residues.

This sequence joins TRBV7-6 and TRBJ2-1; 9 bases match TRBD2. The V and J ends lost 4 bases and 5 bases, in that order; junction bases with no gene match: 6. The CDR3 loop spans 15 amino acids. Germline values: CDR1 SGHVS, CDR2 FNYEAQ. The CDR3 nucleotides read TGTGCCAGCAGCTCGTCTAGCGGGATTGACAATGAGCAGTTCTTC. Translated, it gives CASSSSSGIDNEQFF.

The gene calls are TRBV13 and TRBJ2-3, with D possibly matching TRBD2 (6 bases). CDR3 size: 14 residues. Germline V gene sequence: CDR1 PRHDT, CDR2 FYEKMQ (reference sequence). V shed 6 bases and J shed 1 base, with 11 bases lying between them. The CDR3: CASSSGEGTDTQYF. Written as DNA, the CDR3 is TGTGCCAGCAGTTCGGGGGAAGGCACAGATACGCAGTATTTT.

The genes are TRBV6-5 and TRBJ2-7; D gene ambiguous. Germline-derived CDR1 and CDR2 are MNHEY and SVGAGI. The CDR3 length is 16 residues. The V end was cut by 2 bases, the J end by 2 bases, with 16 bases between. CDR3: CASSYGGSILAYEQYF. CDR3 coding DNA: TGTGCCAGCAGTTACGGCGGCTCCATACTGGCCTACGAGCAGTACTTC.

The chain recombines TRBV10-3 with TRBJ2-7; 10 bases align to TRBD1. The CDR3 extends over 12 amino acids. Germline-derived CDR1 and CDR2 are ENHRY and SYGVKD. V was clipped by 6 bases and J by 5 bases; unmatched bases: 1. DNA of the CDR3: TGTGCCATCAGAGGACAGGGGGACGAGCAGTACTTC. It specifies CAIRGQGDEQYF.

This clone was observed a few times. The V gene is TRBV30, the J gene TRBJ2-2; 9 bases are shared with TRBD2. The ends lost 4 bases at V and 1 base at J; junction bases unmatched: 4. Germline lookup yields CDR1 GTSNPN and CDR2 SVGIG (reference sequence). This CDR3 has 15 residues. The CDR3 region has the DNA TGTGCCTGGACTACTAGCGGGCAGAACACCGGGGAGCTGTTTTTT. Encoded protein: CAWTTSGQNTGELFF.

This clone showed up just once. The chain links TRBV3-1 (or the pseudogene TRBV3-2) to TRBJ2-5; tentative D call: TRBD2 (6 bases). Germline V lookup: CDR1 LGHDT, CDR2 YNNKEL (reference sequence). The V end lost 2 bases, the J end lost 1 base, and 14 bases lay between the germline ends. The CDR3 has 16 residues. The CDR3 bases are TGTGCCAGCAGCCAAAGAGGCGGAGCGGGCCAAGAGACCCAGTACTTC. Translating gives CASSQRGGAGQETQYF.

J is TRBJ2-5 and V is TRBV4-1, with D possibly TRBD2 on 5 matching bases. CDR3 size: 16 residues. The germline V gene encodes CDR1 MGHRA and CDR2 YSYEKL. V dropped 1 base and J dropped 2 bases, with 14 bases sitting between them. The CDR3 DNA reads TGCGCCAGCAGCCAAGGTGGTAGCGTTTCGCAAGAGACCCAGTACTTC. Amino acids: CASSQGGSVSQETQYF.

This chain links TRBV13 with TRBJ2-1; 8 nucleotides match TRBD1. Germline V gene sequence: CDR1 PRHDT, CDR2 FYEKMQ (reference sequence). Trimming took 4 bases from V and 7 from J; bases not matched to a gene: 12. CDR3 size: 16 residues. The CDR3 here is CASSSRRAGTGNEQFF. In DNA, the CDR3 is TGTGCCAGCAGCTCTAGGAGGGCCGGGACAGGTAATGAGCAGTTCTTC.

About this clone itself: The same CDR3 arises from other DNA sequences in this sample as well. The chain combines TRBV18 with TRBJ1-1; 8 bases match TRBD1. The V segment lost 2 bases and the J segment 4 bases; nucleotides outside the gene matches: 3. Germline assignment: CDR1 KGHSH and CDR2 LQKENI. This CDR3 has 14 amino acids. CDR3: CASSPGQGGTEAFF. The CDR3 coding sequence is TGTGCCAGCTCACCAGGACAGGGAGGCACTGAAGCTTTCTTT.

V gene TRBV9 combines with J gene TRBJ1-3; no clear D gene. The CDR3 runs 11 residues. The ends were cut back, 3 bases at V and 7 bases at J, with 5 bases in the middle. Germline CDR1 reads SGDLS; CDR2 reads YYNGEE. CDR3 residues: CASSASNTIYF. CDR3 DNA: TGTGCCAGCAGCGCTTCGAACACCATATATTTT.